The 25 T cell receptor beta chains below come from one sample, sequenced in a study of cytomegalovirus exposure and HLA in healthy donors (dated by TCRdb to between 2016 and 2019). Preparation of the library involved the immunoSEQ multiplex PCR assay. A mixture of 60 forward primers for TCR Vbeta segments and 13 reverse primers for TCR Jbeta segments was used in the multiplex PCR. TCRdb carries this immuneACCESS record with in-frame sequences only. Its versions omit some clonotypes, under half of them owing to an unresolved V gene in the studies checked, with the rest unexplained. Recorded for this sample are some 180,000 clones; 76% of them occurred a single time. The ten largest clonotypes hold around 1.5% of the sample. The specimen sequenced was PBMCs. All receptors come from a man younger than 35 in good health and CMV-seronegative.

This clone turned up a few times. The chain combines TRBV2 with TRBJ2-3; TRBD2 aligns across 12 bases. The CDR3 is 16 amino acids. Germline values: CDR1 SNHLY, CDR2 FYNNEI. With 7 bases clipped from V and 2 bases from J, the junction kept 7 bases outside the gene matches. The CDR3 sequence: CASTRLAGVTTDTQYF. CDR3 coding DNA: TGTGCCAGCACCCGACTAGCGGGGGTCACCACAGATACGCAGTATTTT.

The chain recombines TRBV5-1 with TRBJ2-7; the match to TRBD2 covers 10 bases. Per the germline V gene, CDR1 is SGHRS and CDR2 is YFSETQ. Trimming took 6 bases from V and 1 from J; bases not matched to a gene: 10. This CDR3 is built from 16 residues. CDR3 amino acids: CASTPRLAGESYEQYF. CDR3 nucleotides: TGCGCCAGCACCCCTCGCCTAGCGGGGGAGTCCTACGAGCAGTACTTC.

This clone was counted once. This CDR3 is CASSLYTDTQYF. The CDR3 bases are TGTGCCAGCAGTTTGTACACAGATACGCAGTATTTT. The chain recombines TRBV28 with TRBJ2-3; D is uncertain. The CDR3 is 12 residues long. V shed 3 bases and J shed 2 bases, with 3 bases lying between them. Germline V gives CDR1 MDHEN, CDR2 SYDVKM.

V usage is TRBV7-9 and J usage is TRBJ2-1; no clear D gene. The germline gives CDR1 SEHNR, CDR2 FQNEAQ (reference sequence). The CDR3 consists of 14 residues. Between the trimmed V and J ends, which lost 6 bases and 0 bases, there was a span of 9 bases. The CDR3 nucleotides read TGTGCCAGCAGGTCTTTAATCTCCTACAATGAGCAGTTCTTC. Its protein product is CASRSLISYNEQFF. The full variable domain, its missing parts supplied by reference TRBV7-9 and TRBJ2-1, is DTGVSQNPRHKITKRGQNVTFRCDPISEHNRLYWYRQTLGQGPEFLTYFQNEAQLEKSRLLSDRFSAERPKGSFSTLEIQRTEQGDSAMYLCASRSLISYNEQFFGPGTRLTVL.

The chain is built from TRBV7-8 and TRBJ1-1, with a possible D match to TRBD1 (6 bases). Germline V gene sequence: CDR1 SGHVS, CDR2 FQNEAQ. Trimming removed 0 bases at V and 6 bases at J, with 11 bases between. CDR3 length equals 14 residues. CDR3: CASSLASAGAEAFF. The CDR3 DNA is TGTGCCAGCAGCTTAGCGTCGGCAGGGGCTGAAGCTTTCTTT.

This clone was recorded a few times. V is TRBV19 and J is TRBJ2-3; 7 bases are a match to TRBD1. The CDR3 is 15 amino acids. CDR1 LNHDA and CDR2 SQIVND come from the germline V gene (reference sequence). V was clipped by 10 bases and J by 0 bases; unmatched bases: 10. Here the CDR3 DNA reads TGTGCCACCACCCCGACAGGGCCCAGCACAGATACGCAGTATTTT. Protein: CATTPTGPSTDTQYF. Together with reference TRBV19 and TRBJ2-3, the CDR3 gives the full variable domain: DGGITQSPKYLFRKEGQNVTLSCEQNLNHDAMYWYRQDPGQGLRLIYYSQIVNDFQKGDIAEGYSVSREKKESFPLTVTSAQKNPTAFYLCATTPTGPSTDTQYFGPGTRLTVL.

This clone was picked up a small number of times. The chain uses TRBV6-1 and TRBJ2-3; 8 positions match TRBD1. The CDR3 runs 14 residues. CDR1 is MNHNS, CDR2 SASEGT, per germline. The V segment lost 4 bases and the J segment 6 bases; nucleotides outside the gene matches: 6. The CDR3 sequence is CASSAPGGGDTQYF. The CDR3 DNA follows: TGTGCCAGCAGTGCCCCAGGGGGCGGTGATACGCAGTATTTT.

The rearrangement links TRBV2 to TRBJ1-2; 9 nucleotides line up with TRBD1. The CDR3 totals 18 residues. In germline, CDR1 is SNHLY, CDR2 FYNNEI. V trimming: 7 bases; J trimming: 1 base; junction bases outside the gene matches: 16. The CDR3 region is CASTSSQGAFRINYGYTF. Here the CDR3 DNA reads TGTGCCAGCACCTCATCACAGGGGGCATTTCGGATTAACTATGGCTACACCTTC.

Worth noting for this clone: Other DNA sequences in this specimen translate into the identical CDR3. The J gene is TRBJ1-2, the V gene TRBV7-2; 7 bases are a match to TRBD1. Germline V lookup: CDR1 SGHTA, CDR2 FQGNSA. J gave up 2 bases and V 5 bases, and 5 bases lay outside the gene matches. This CDR3 is 14 amino acids long. The DNA of the CDR3 is TGTGCCAGCAGCCCCCAGACAGGGAACTATGGCTACACCTTC. Translated: CASSPQTGNYGYTF.

A single count supports this clone. This sequence joins TRBV5-1 and TRBJ1-2, with TRBD1 matching 11 bases. Per germline, CDR1 SGHRS and CDR2 YFSETQ. CDR3 length equals 16 residues. With 4 bases clipped from V and 7 bases from J, the junction kept 12 bases outside the gene matches. The CDR3 DNA is TGCGCCAGCAGCCCGGAGGGACGGACAGGGGGCGTTGGCTACACCTTC. Translating gives CASSPEGRTGGVGYTF.

The rearrangement uses TRBV7-8 and TRBJ2-1; D is perhaps TRBD2 (5 bases). The V end was cut by 3 bases, the J end by 0 bases, with 9 bases between. From germline, CDR1 is SGHVS and CDR2 FQNEAQ. The CDR3 loop spans 15 amino acids. CDR3 protein: CASSFPSSSYNEQFF. CDR3 nucleotide sequence: TGTGCCAGCAGCTTCCCTAGCAGCTCCTACAATGAGCAGTTCTTC.

This rearrangement joins TRBV27 to TRBJ1-1; tentative D call: TRBD1 (6 bases). Germline V gene sequence: CDR1 MNHEY, CDR2 SMNVEV (reference sequence). Trimming pared 1 base from V and 1 base from J, leaving 10 bases between. CDR3 length: 15 residues. CDR3 coding DNA: TGTGCCAGCAGTTTATTAAGGGACACGAACACTGAAGCTTTCTTT. Protein: CASSLLRDTNTEAFF.

V usage is TRBV5-5 and J usage is TRBJ2-3; D possibly corresponds to TRBD1 (6 bases). CDR1 is SGHKS and CDR2 is YYEKEE in the germline V gene (reference sequence). This CDR3 has 14 residues. The V end was cut by 0 bases, the J end by 3 bases, with 8 bases between. CDR3 in DNA: TGTGCCAGCAGCTTGGGGGGGCGGACAGATACGCAGTATTTT. As protein: CASSLGGRTDTQYF.

The gene calls are TRBV30 and TRBJ2-2; 8 nucleotides match TRBD2. The trim removed 0 bases at V and 6 bases at J, leaving 6 bases unmatched. CDR3 length: 15 residues. In germline, CDR1 is GTSNPN, CDR2 SVGIG (reference sequence). This chain's CDR3 is CAWSVGAGEPGELFF. The CDR3 DNA reads TGTGCCTGGAGTGTAGGAGCGGGAGAGCCCGGGGAGCTGTTTTTT.

This sequence joins TRBV10-1 and TRBJ2-7, with D maybe TRBD1 (6 bases). Trimming removed 5 bases at V and 6 bases at J, with 14 bases between. This CDR3 has 13 residues. From germline, CDR1 is WNHNN and CDR2 SYGVQD (reference sequence). The CDR3 DNA follows: TGCGCCAGCAGTTCCGTCAGAGGGGGCGAGCAGTACTTC. This codes for CASSSVRGGEQYF.

This rearrangement joins TRBV28 to TRBJ1-1; 7 bases align to TRBD1. Germline V lookup: CDR1 MDHEN, CDR2 SYDVKM. The junction had 9 bases not matched to a gene; V was cut back by 7 bases and J by 4 bases. The CDR3 is 14 residues long. In DNA form, the CDR3 reads TGTGCCAGCACCCTCGGACAGGTCAGCACTGAAGCTTTCTTT. Translating gives CASTLGQVSTEAFF.

About this clone itself: Compared with germline, one end of the junction differs, possibly owing to a read error. The CDR3 here is CAGSYSAGGPNTEAFF. CDR3 nucleotide sequence: TGTGCCGGCAGTTACAGTGCAGGGGGCCCGAACACTGAAGCTTTCTTT. The chain links TRBV6-6 to TRBJ1-1, with 8 bases matching TRBD1. CDR3 length equals 16 residues. Germline CDR1 is MNHNY and CDR2 is SVGAGI (reference sequence).

This rearrangement joins TRBV10-3 to TRBJ1-2, with 9 bases that match TRBD1. Germline V gene data show CDR1 as ENHRY and CDR2 as SYGVKD. CDR3 size: 11 residues. V lost 10 bases, J lost 8 bases, and 5 bases stayed unmatched. CDR3 sequence reads: CATGTGFGYTF. In DNA, the CDR3 is TGTGCCACCGGGACAGGGTTCGGCTACACCTTC.

The V gene is TRBV25-1, the J gene TRBJ2-1; D is possibly TRBD2 (5 bases). V was pared by 3 bases and J by 10 bases, with 7 bases between. Germline assignment: CDR1 MGHDK and CDR2 SYGVNS. CDR3 length equals 11 residues. CDR3 loop: CASSEPGEQFF. Here the CDR3 DNA reads TGTGCCAGCAGTGAGCCGGGAGAGCAGTTCTTC.

The genes are TRBV13 and TRBJ2-1, with 11 bases matching TRBD2. V lost 7 bases, J lost 7 bases, and 6 bases stayed unmatched. This CDR3 is built from 14 residues. CDR1 PRHDT and CDR2 FYEKMQ come from the germline V gene (reference sequence). CDR3 amino acids: CASKEIAGGNEQFF. The DNA of the CDR3 is TGTGCCAGCAAGGAGATAGCGGGAGGGAATGAGCAGTTCTTC.

The V gene is TRBV5-6, the J gene TRBJ2-1, with a weak D call TRBD1 (6 bases). Germline CDR1 reads SGHDT; CDR2 reads YYEEEE. Trimming took off 4 bases at V and 1 base at J, with 12 bases between the two ends. The CDR3 has 15 amino acids. In DNA, the CDR3 is TGTGCCAGCAGCCGGACAGTCGGGTCCTACAATGAGCAGTTCTTC. It specifies CASSRTVGSYNEQFF.

CDR3 DNA sequence: TGTGCCAGCAGCTTGCCGGGACTAGCGGTTTCCTACAATGAGCAGTTCTTC. Translated, it gives CASSLPGLAVSYNEQFF. The chain links TRBV7-9 to TRBJ2-1; the match to TRBD2 covers 11 bases. Germline loops: CDR1 SEHNR, CDR2 FQNEAQ (reference sequence). CDR3 length equals 17 residues. The junction had 5 bases not matched to a gene; V was cut back by 3 bases and J by 1 base.

The chain has TRBV14 and TRBJ2-2; D may be TRBD2 (6 bases). The germline gives CDR1 SGHDN, CDR2 FVKESK. Trimming stripped 4 bases from V and 1 base from J, with 13 bases between. CDR3 length: 16 residues. The CDR3, as DNA: TGTGCCAGCAGCCTTCGGGGGACGCAGAACACCGGGGAGCTGTTTTTT. This sequence encodes CASSLRGTQNTGELFF.

The chain combines TRBV5-4 with TRBJ1-2; 7 nucleotides align to TRBD1. Germline values: CDR1 SGHNT, CDR2 YYREEE (reference sequence). This CDR3 region has 16 residues. Germline trimming cut 4 bases from V and 1 base from J; bases unmatched to any gene: 10. The CDR3 DNA sequence: TGTGCCAGCAGCGGAGGGGGCAGACCCTATAACTATGGCTACACCTTC. It yields the protein CASSGGGRPYNYGYTF.

V is TRBV10-1 and J is TRBJ1-1; 7 bases match TRBD1. After removal of 6 bases from V and 0 bases from J, the junction contained 4 bases not matched to a gene. Germline V lookup: CDR1 WNHNN, CDR2 SYGVQD (reference sequence). The CDR3 contains 14 residues. The CDR3 DNA reads as TGCGCCAGCAGCCCGGGACAGCTGAACACTGAAGCTTTCTTT. Translating gives CASSPGQLNTEAFF.